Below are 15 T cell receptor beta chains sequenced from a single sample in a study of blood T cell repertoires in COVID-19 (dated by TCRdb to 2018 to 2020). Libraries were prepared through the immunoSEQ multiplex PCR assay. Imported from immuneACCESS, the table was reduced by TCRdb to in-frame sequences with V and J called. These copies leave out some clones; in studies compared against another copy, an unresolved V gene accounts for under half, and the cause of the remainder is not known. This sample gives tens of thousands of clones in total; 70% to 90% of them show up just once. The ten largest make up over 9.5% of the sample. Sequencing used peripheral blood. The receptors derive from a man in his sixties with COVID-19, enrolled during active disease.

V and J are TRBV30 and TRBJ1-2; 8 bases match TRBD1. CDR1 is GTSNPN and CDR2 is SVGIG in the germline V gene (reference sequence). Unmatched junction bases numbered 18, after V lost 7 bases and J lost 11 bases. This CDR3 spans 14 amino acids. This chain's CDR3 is CASLRDRSLRGYTF. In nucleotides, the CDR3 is TGTGCCTCACTCCGGGACAGGTCTCTCCGTGGGTACACCTTC.

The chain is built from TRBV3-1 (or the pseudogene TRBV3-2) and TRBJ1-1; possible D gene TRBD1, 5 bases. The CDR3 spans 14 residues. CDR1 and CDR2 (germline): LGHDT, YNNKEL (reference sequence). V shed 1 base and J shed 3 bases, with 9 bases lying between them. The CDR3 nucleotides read TGTGCCAGCAGCCAAGTGGGGGGTGACACTGAAGCTTTCTTT. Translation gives CASSQVGGDTEAFF.

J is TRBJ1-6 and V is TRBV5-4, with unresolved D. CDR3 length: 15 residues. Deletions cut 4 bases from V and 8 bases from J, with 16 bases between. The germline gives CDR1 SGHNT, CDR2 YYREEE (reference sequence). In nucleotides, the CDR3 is TGTGCCAGCAGCCCGCGTCCGGGGAGCGATTCACCCCTCCACTTT. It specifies CASSPRPGSDSPLHF.

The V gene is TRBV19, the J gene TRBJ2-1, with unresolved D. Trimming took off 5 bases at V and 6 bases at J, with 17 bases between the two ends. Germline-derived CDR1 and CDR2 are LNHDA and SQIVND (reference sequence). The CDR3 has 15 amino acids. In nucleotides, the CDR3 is TGTGCCAGTAGTCCTCACCCGACGTCGGGCAATGAGCAGTTCTTC. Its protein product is CASSPHPTSGNEQFF.

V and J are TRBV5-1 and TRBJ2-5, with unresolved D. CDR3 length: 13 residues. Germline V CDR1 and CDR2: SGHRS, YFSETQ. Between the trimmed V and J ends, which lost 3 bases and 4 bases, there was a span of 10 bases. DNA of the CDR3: TGCGCCAGCAGCTCTCATCAGCGAGAGACCCAGTACTTC. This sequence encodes CASSSHQRETQYF.

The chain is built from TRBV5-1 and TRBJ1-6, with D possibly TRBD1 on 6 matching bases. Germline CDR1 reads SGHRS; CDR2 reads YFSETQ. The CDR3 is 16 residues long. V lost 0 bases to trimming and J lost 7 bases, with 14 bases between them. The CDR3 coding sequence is TGCGCCAGCAGCTTGGACCCGGGGAGGGGGAATTCACCCCTCCACTTT. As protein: CASSLDPGRGNSPLHF.

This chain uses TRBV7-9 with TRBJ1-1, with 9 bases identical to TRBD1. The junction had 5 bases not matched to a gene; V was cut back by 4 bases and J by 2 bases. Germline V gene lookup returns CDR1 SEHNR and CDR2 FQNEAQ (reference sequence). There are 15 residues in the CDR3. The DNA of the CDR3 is TGTGCCAGCAGCTCCAAGGGACAGGGTAACACTGAAGCTTTCTTT. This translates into CASSSKGQGNTEAFF.

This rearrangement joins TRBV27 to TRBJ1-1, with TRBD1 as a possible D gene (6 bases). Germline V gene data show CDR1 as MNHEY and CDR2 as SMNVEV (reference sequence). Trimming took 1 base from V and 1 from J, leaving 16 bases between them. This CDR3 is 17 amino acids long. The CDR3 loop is CASSLFFPGTQNTEAFF. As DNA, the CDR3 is TGTGCCAGCAGTTTATTCTTCCCCGGGACACAGAACACTGAAGCTTTCTTT.

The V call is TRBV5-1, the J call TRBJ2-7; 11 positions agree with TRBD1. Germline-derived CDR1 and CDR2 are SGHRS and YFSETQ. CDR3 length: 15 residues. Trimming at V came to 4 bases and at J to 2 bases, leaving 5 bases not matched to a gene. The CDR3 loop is CASSPTGQGAYEQYF. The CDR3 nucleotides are TGCGCCAGCAGCCCGACGGGACAGGGGGCCTACGAGCAGTACTTC.

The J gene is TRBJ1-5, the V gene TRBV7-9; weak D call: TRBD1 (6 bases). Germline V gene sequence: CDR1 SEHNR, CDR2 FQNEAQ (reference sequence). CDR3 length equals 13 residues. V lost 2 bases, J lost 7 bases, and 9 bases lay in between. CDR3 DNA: TGTGCCAGCAGCTTAAGGGGGAAACAGCCCCAGCATTTT. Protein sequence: CASSLRGKQPQHF.

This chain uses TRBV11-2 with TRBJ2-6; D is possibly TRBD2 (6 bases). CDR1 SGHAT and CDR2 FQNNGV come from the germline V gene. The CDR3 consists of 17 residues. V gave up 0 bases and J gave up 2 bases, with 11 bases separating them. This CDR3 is CASSLDWGVPGANVLTF. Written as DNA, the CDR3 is TGTGCCAGCAGCTTAGATTGGGGGGTCCCTGGGGCCAACGTCCTGACTTTC.

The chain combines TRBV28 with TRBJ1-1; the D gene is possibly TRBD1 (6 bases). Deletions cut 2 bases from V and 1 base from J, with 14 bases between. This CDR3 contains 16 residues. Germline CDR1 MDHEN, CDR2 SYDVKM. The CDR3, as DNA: TGTGCCAGCAGTTTACCTGGGGGCGCCGGGAACACTGAAGCTTTCTTT. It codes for CASSLPGGAGNTEAFF.

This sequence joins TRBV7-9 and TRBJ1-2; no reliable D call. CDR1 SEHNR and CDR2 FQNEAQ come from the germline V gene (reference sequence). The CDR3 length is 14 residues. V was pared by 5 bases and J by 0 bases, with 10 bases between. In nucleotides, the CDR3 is TGTGCCAGCAGCCGGGGTGGGGCTAACTATGGCTACACCTTC. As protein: CASSRGGANYGYTF.

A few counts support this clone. In DNA, the CDR3 is TGCAGAGCGACTAGCGGCCACGAGCAGTACTTC. Amino acids: CRATSGHEQYF. V is TRBV20-1 and J is TRBJ2-7; 9 bases line up with TRBD2. The CDR3 length is 11 residues. Germline values: CDR1 DFQATT, CDR2 SNEGSKA (reference sequence).

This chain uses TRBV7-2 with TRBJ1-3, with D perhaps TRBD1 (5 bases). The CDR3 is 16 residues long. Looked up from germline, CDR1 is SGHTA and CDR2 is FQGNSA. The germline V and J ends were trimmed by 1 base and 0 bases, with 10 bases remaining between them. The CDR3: CASSLERTGSGNTIYF. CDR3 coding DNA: TGTGCCAGCAGCTTAGAACGTACAGGCTCTGGAAACACCATATATTTT. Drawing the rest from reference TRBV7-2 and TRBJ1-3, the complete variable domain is GAGVSQSPSNKVTEKGKDVELRCDPISGHTALYWYRQSLGQGLEFLIYFQGNSAPDKSGLPSDRFSAERTGGSVSTLTIQRTQQEDSAVYLCASSLERTGSGNTIYFGEGSWLTVV.